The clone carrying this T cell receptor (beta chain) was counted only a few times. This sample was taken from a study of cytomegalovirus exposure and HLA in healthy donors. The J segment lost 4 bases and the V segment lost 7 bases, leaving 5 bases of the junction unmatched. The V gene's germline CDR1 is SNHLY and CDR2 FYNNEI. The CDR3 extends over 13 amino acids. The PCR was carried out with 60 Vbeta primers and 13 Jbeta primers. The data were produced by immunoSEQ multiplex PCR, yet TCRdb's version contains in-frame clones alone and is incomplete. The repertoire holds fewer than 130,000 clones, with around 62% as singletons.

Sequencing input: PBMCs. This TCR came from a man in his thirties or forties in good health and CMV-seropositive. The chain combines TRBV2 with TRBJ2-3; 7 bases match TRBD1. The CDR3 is CASNPQGPDTQYF. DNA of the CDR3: TGTGCCAGCAACCCACAGGGGCCAGATACGCAGTATTTT.